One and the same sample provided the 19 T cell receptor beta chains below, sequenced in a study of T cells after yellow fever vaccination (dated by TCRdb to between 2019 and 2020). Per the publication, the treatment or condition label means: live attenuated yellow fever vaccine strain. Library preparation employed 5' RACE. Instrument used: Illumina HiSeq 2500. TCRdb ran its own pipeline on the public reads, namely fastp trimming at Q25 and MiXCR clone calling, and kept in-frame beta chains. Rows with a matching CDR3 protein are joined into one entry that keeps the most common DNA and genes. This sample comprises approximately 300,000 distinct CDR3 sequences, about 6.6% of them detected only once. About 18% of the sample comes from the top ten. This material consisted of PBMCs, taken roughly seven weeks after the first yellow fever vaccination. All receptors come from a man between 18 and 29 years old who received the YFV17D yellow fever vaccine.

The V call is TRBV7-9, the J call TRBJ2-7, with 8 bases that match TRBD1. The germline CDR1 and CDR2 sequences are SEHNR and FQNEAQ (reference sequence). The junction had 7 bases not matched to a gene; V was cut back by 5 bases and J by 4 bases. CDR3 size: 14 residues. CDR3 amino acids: CASSSGQGRYEQYV. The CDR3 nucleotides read TGTGCCAGCAGCAGCGGACAGGGAAGGTACGAGCAGTACGTC.

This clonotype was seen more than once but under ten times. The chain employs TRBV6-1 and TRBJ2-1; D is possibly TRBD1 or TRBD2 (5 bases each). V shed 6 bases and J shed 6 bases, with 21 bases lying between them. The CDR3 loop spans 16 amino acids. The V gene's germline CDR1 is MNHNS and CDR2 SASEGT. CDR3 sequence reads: CASSRTSGSRGNEQFF. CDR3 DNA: TGTGCCAGCAGCCGCACTTCAGGGTCGAGGGGCAATGAGCAGTTCTTC.

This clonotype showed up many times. CDR3 residues: CAISSGTTNYGYTF. In nucleotides, the CDR3 is TGTGCCATCAGTAGCGGGACCACTAACTATGGCTACACCTTC. The chain links TRBV10-3 to TRBJ1-2, with D perhaps TRBD1 (5 bases). The CDR3 has 14 residues. The V end lost 5 bases, the J end lost 0 bases, and 10 bases lay between the germline ends. Germline lookup yields CDR1 ENHRY and CDR2 SYGVKD.

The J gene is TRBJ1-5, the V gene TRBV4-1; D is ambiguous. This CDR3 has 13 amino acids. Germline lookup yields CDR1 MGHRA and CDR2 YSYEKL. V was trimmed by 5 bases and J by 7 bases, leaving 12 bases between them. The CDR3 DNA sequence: TGCGCCAGCAGCAGATCTAGTATCCAGCCCCAGCATTTT. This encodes CASSRSSIQPQHF.

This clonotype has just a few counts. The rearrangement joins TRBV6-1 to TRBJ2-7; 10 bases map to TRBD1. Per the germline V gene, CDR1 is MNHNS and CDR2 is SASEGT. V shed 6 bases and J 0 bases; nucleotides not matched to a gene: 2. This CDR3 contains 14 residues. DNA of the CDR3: TGTGCCAGCAGAGACAGGGGGCTCTCCTACGAGCAGTACTTC. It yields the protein CASRDRGLSYEQYF.

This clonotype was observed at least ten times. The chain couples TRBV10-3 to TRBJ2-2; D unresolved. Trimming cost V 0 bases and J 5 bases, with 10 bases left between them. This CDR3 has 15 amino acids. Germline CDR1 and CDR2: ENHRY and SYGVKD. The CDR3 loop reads CAISESTVSTGELFF. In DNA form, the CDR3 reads TGTGCCATCAGTGAGTCTACAGTTTCTACCGGGGAGCTGTTTTTT.

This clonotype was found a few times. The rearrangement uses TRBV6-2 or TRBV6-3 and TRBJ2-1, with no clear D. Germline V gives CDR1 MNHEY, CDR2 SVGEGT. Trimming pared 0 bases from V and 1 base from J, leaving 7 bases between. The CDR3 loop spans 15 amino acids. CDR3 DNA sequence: TGTGCCAGCAGTTACTCCCATCCGTCCTACAATGAGCAGTTCTTC. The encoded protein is CASSYSHPSYNEQFF.

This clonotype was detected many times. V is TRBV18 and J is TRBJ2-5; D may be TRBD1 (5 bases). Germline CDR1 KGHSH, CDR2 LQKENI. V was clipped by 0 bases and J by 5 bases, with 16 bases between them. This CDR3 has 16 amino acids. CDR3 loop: CASSPPLSGAAETQYF. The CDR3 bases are TGTGCCAGCTCACCACCGTTAAGTGGGGCCGCGGAGACCCAGTACTTC. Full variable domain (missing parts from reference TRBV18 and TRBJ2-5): NAGVMQNPRHLVRRRGQEARLRCSPMKGHSHVYWYRQLPEEGLKFMVYLQKENIIDESGMPKERFSAEFPKEGPSILRIQQVVRGDSAAYFCASSPPLSGAAETQYFGPGTRLLVL.

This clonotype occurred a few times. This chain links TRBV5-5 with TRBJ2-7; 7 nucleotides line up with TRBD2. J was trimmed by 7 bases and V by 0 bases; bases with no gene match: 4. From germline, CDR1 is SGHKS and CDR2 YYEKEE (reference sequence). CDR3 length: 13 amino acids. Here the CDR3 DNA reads TGTGCCAGCAGCTTGGAGTGGGGAGGGGAGCAGTACTTC. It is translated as CASSLEWGGEQYF.

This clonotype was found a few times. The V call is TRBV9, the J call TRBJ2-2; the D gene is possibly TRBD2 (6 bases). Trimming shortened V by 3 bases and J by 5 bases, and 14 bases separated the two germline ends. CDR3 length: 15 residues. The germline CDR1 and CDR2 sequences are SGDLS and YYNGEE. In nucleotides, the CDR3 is TGTGCCAGCAGCGGTGACCTACGGGGGACCGGGGAGCTGTTTTTT. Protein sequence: CASSGDLRGTGELFF.

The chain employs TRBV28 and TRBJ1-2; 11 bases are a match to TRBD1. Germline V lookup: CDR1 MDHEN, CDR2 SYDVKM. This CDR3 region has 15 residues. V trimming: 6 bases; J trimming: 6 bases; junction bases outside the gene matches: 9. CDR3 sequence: CASSTHGQGADGYTF. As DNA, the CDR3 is TGTGCCAGCAGCACTCATGGACAGGGGGCAGATGGCTACACCTTC.

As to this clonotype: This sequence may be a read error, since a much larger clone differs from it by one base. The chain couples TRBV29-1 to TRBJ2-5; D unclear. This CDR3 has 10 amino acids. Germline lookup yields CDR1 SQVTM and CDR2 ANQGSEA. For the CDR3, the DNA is TGCAGAGTTGACCTAGAGACCCAGTACTTC. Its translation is CRVDLETQYF.

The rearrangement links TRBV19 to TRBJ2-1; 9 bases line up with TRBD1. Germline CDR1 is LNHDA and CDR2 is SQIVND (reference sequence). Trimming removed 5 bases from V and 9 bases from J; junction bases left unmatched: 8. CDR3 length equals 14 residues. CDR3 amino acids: CASSLQQGAGEQFF. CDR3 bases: TGTGCCAGTAGTTTACAACAGGGGGCGGGTGAGCAGTTCTTC. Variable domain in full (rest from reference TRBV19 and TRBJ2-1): DGGITQSPKYLFRKEGQNVTLSCEQNLNHDAMYWYRQDPGQGLRLIYYSQIVNDFQKGDIAEGYSVSREKKESFPLTVTSAQKNPTAFYLCASSLQQGAGEQFFGPGTRLTVL.

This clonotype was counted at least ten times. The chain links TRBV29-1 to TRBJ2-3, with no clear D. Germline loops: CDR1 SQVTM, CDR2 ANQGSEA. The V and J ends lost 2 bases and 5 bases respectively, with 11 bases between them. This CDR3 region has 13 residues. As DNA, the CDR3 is TGCAGCGTTGAACCCGATCCGGGAGATACGCAGTATTTT. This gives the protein CSVEPDPGDTQYF.

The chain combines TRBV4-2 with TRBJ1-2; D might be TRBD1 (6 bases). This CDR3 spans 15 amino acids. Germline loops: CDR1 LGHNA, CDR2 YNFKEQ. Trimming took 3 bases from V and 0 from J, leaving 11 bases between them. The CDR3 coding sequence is TGTGCCAGCAGCCATACAGGGCATACTAACTATGGCTACACCTTC. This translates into CASSHTGHTNYGYTF.

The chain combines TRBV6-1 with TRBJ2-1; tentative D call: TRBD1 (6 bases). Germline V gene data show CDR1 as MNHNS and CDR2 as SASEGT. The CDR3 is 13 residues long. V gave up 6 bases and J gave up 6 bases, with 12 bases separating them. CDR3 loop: CASRPQGFNEQFF. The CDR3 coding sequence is TGTGCCAGCAGACCCCAGGGGTTCAATGAGCAGTTCTTC.

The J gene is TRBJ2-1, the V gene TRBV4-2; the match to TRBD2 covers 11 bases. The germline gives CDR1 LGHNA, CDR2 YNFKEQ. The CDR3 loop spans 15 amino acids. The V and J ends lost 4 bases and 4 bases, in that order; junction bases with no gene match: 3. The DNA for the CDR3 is TGTGCCAGCAGCCTGGGACTAGCGGAGTACAATGAGCAGTTCTTC. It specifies CASSLGLAEYNEQFF.

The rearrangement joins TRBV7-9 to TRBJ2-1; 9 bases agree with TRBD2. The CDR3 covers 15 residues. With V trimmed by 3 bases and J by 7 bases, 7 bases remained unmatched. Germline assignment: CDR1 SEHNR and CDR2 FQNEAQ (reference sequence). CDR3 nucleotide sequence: TGTGCCAGCAGCTTCGTACTAGCGGGTGAAAATGAGCAGTTCTTC. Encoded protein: CASSFVLAGENEQFF.

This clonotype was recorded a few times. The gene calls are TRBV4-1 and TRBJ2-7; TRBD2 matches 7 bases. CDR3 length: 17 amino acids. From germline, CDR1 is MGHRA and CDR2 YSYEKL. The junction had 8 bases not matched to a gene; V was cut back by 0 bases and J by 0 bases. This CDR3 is CASSQELGAGYSYEQYF. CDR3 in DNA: TGCGCCAGCAGCCAAGAGCTGGGAGCGGGGTACTCCTACGAGCAGTACTTC.